Presented here are 23 T cell receptor beta chains from one specimen sequenced in a study of OX40 agonist ivuxolimab in advanced cancers. Clones were sequenced by immunoSEQ multiplex PCR, and TCRdb holds only the in-frame ones, with some missing. The sample has 60,000 to 65,000 clones; about 91% are singletons. This specimen was CD4+ or CD8+ T cells sorted from blood, taken in a trial of the OX40 agonist ivuxolimab. The receptor source for this set is an adult with an advanced solid tumor such as melanoma, head and neck, liver or kidney cancer.

The V call is TRBV6-5, the J call TRBJ1-1; TRBD1 agrees at 7 bases. This CDR3 is built from 14 residues. Looked up from germline, CDR1 is MNHEY and CDR2 is SVGAGI. Trimming cost V 6 bases and J 2 bases; bases outside gene matches: 6. CDR3 sequence: CASRWTGTNTEAFF. CDR3 coding DNA: TGTGCCAGCAGATGGACAGGCACCAACACTGAAGCTTTCTTT.

CDR3 loop: CASSSAGQGFEQFF. The CDR3 nucleotides read TGTGCCAGCTCATCGGCGGGACAGGGGTTTGAGCAGTTCTTC. The V and J genes are TRBV18 and TRBJ2-1; TRBD1 matches 10 bases. The CDR3 length is 14 residues. With V trimmed by 5 bases and J by 9 bases, 7 bases remained unmatched. Germline V gene lookup returns CDR1 KGHSH and CDR2 LQKENI.

The chain carries TRBV30 and TRBJ2-2; D call uncertain. The CDR3 is made up of 13 amino acids. Germline CDR1 and CDR2: GTSNPN and SVGIG (reference sequence). V was shortened by 7 bases and J by 0 bases, with 9 bases between the two germline ends. The CDR3 spells CAFLTANTGELFF. Here the CDR3 DNA reads TGTGCCTTCCTGACTGCGAACACCGGGGAGCTGTTTTTT.

The J gene is TRBJ1-2, the V gene TRBV7-6; 7 bases align to TRBD1. V lost 5 bases to trimming and J lost 5 bases; unmatched junction nucleotides: 5. The germline V gene encodes CDR1 SGHVS and CDR2 FNYEAQ. This CDR3 has 13 residues. The CDR3 reads CASSAGTDYGYTF. CDR3 nucleotides: TGTGCCAGCAGCGCCGGGACAGATTATGGCTACACCTTC.

The rearrangement links TRBV25-1 to TRBJ1-1, with a tentative D call TRBD1 (5 bases). Deletions cut 11 bases from V and 3 bases from J, with 16 bases between. Germline assignment: CDR1 MGHDK and CDR2 SYGVNS. There are 13 residues in the CDR3. The CDR3 DNA reads TGTGCCGCCAATTCAGGGTTGGACACTGAAGCTTTCTTT. It is translated as CAANSGLDTEAFF.

This chain uses TRBV2 with TRBJ1-2; D is undetermined. The germline gives CDR1 SNHLY, CDR2 FYNNEI. There are 13 residues in the CDR3. Trimming stripped 7 bases from V and 2 bases from J, with 11 bases between. CDR3 in amino acids: CASTAGGNYGYTF. The CDR3 nucleotides are TGTGCCAGCACCGCAGGTGGGAACTATGGCTACACCTTC.

The chain links TRBV19 to TRBJ2-6; 8 nucleotides agree with TRBD1. This CDR3 region has 17 residues. The germline V gene has CDR1 LNHDA and CDR2 SQIVND (reference sequence). Trimming cost V 6 bases and J 0 bases; bases outside gene matches: 7. The CDR3 nucleotides are TGTGCCAGTAGCTATAGGACAGGGAGCTCTGGGGCCAACGTCCTGACTTTC. It codes for CASSYRTGSSGANVLTF. Full variable domain (rest looked up from reference TRBV19 and TRBJ2-6): DGGITQSPKYLFRKEGQNVTLSCEQNLNHDAMYWYRQDPGQGLRLIYYSQIVNDFQKGDIAEGYSVSREKKESFPLTVTSAQKNPTAFYLCASSYRTGSSGANVLTFGAGSRLTVL.

This sequence joins TRBV29-1 and TRBJ2-3; D could derive from TRBD1 or TRBD2 (7 bases each). The CDR3 is 14 amino acids. V was cut by 6 bases and J by 1 base, with 14 bases left in between. Germline values: CDR1 SQVTM, CDR2 ANQGSEA. In DNA form, the CDR3 reads TGCAGCGTCGATCCAGGGGGGGGCACAGATACGCAGTATTTT. Protein: CSVDPGGGTDTQYF.

The count of this clone is one. The V and J genes are TRBV7-6 and TRBJ2-1, with TRBD1 matching over 10 bases. This CDR3 has 16 amino acids. The V segment lost 4 bases and the J segment 3 bases; nucleotides outside the gene matches: 6. CDR1 is SGHVS and CDR2 is FNYEAQ in the germline V gene. In nucleotides, the CDR3 is TGTGCCAGCAGCTCCACCGGGACAGGGGACTACAATGAGCAGTTCTTC. Its translation is CASSSTGTGDYNEQFF.

The gene calls are TRBV30 and TRBJ1-5; 7 nucleotides line up with TRBD1. The CDR3 covers 13 residues. Per the germline V gene, CDR1 is GTSNPN and CDR2 is SVGIG (reference sequence). With 1 base clipped from V and 7 bases from J, the junction kept 4 bases outside the gene matches. The CDR3 here is CAWSGQGYQPQHF. CDR3 sequence (DNA): TGTGCCTGGAGTGGACAGGGTTACCAGCCCCAGCATTTT.

V is TRBV18 and J is TRBJ2-7; D ambiguous. This CDR3 is 16 amino acids long. The V end lost 0 bases, the J end lost 6 bases, and 18 bases lay between the germline ends. Looked up from germline, CDR1 is KGHSH and CDR2 is LQKENI. DNA for the CDR3: TGTGCCAGCTCACCACCAAGCCTAGGCCGCTACGTCGAGCAGTACTTC. It is translated as CASSPPSLGRYVEQYF.

This clone was picked up a small number of times. V and J are TRBV11-2 and TRBJ1-5; D unclear. CDR3 length: 14 residues. V lost 2 bases and J 4 bases, leaving 9 bases between the germline ends. The germline V gene encodes CDR1 SGHAT and CDR2 FQNNGV. CDR3 coding DNA: TGTGCCAGCAGCTTAACGCAGAAAAATCAGCCCCAGCATTTT. Its protein product is CASSLTQKNQPQHF. Full variable domain (remainder filled in from reference TRBV11-2 and TRBJ1-5): EAGVAQSPRYKIIEKRQSVAFWCNPISGHATLYWYQQILGQGPKLLIQFQNNGVVDDSQLPKDRFSAERLKGVDSTLKIQPAKLEDSAVYLCASSLTQKNQPQHFGDGTRLSIL.

The chain carries TRBV30 and TRBJ2-1, with D uncertain. The CDR3 is made up of 11 amino acids. Trimming took off 0 bases at V and 9 bases at J, with 6 bases between the two ends. CDR1 is GTSNPN, CDR2 SVGIG, per germline (reference sequence). This chain's CDR3 is CAWSVKGEQFF. In DNA form, the CDR3 reads TGTGCCTGGAGTGTAAAGGGTGAGCAGTTCTTC.

This chain connects TRBV18 to TRBJ1-4; D is unresolved. Deletions cut 2 bases from V and 0 bases from J, with 10 bases between. The CDR3 sequence is 16 residues long. The germline CDR1 and CDR2 sequences are KGHSH and LQKENI. The CDR3 DNA sequence: TGTGCCAGCTCACCAGCCCCCCCAGCAACTAATGAAAAACTGTTTTTT. Residues: CASSPAPPATNEKLFF.

The J gene is TRBJ1-4, the V gene TRBV7-9; tentatively, D is TRBD1 (6 bases). Germline V gene sequence: CDR1 SEHNR, CDR2 FQNEAQ (reference sequence). The CDR3 spans 14 residues. The V end lost 4 bases, the J end lost 2 bases, and 8 bases lay between the germline ends. CDR3 residues: CASSSGHTNEKLFF. The CDR3 DNA follows: TGTGCCAGCAGCTCGGGACATACTAATGAAAAACTGTTTTTT.

CDR3 bases: TGTGCCAGCAGTTTCGGGGCAAATTACAATGAGCAGTTCTTC. This translates into CASSFGANYNEQFF. The V and J genes are TRBV27 and TRBJ2-1; D is possibly TRBD1 or TRBD2 (5 bases each). Trimming took 3 bases from V and 4 from J, leaving 10 bases between them. Germline V lookup: CDR1 MNHEY, CDR2 SMNVEV (reference sequence). The CDR3 spans 14 residues.

The chain employs TRBV7-8 and TRBJ1-2; a weak D match, TRBD1 (6 bases). Trimming removed 0 bases at V and 2 bases at J, with 7 bases between. CDR1 is SGHVS and CDR2 is FQNEAQ in the germline V gene. This CDR3 region has 14 residues. The CDR3 sequence is CASSLARGNYGYTF. CDR3 nucleotides: TGTGCCAGCAGCTTAGCGAGGGGGAACTATGGCTACACCTTC.

This clone was recorded only once. This sequence joins TRBV7-9 and TRBJ1-1; 7 bases are a match to TRBD1. The germline gives CDR1 SEHNR, CDR2 FQNEAQ (reference sequence). The J segment lost 7 bases and the V segment lost 6 bases, leaving 8 bases of the junction unmatched. The CDR3 consists of 13 residues. As DNA, the CDR3 is TGTGCCAGCAGAATTCGACAGGGTGGTGAAGCTTTCTTT. Translating it yields CASRIRQGGEAFF.

The CDR3 region has the DNA TGTGCCAGCAGTGAAGAAGGGGTGGGACAGCCCCAGCATTTT. It is translated as CASSEEGVGQPQHF. J is TRBJ1-5 and V is TRBV2; perhaps TRBD1 as D (5 bases). V was trimmed by 1 base and J by 7 bases, leaving 11 bases between them. Germline V gene sequence: CDR1 SNHLY, CDR2 FYNNEI. This CDR3 comprises 14 residues. Combining the CDR3 with reference TRBV2 and TRBJ1-5 gives the whole variable domain EPEVTQTPSHQVTQMGQEVILRCVPISNHLYFYWYRQILGQKVEFLVSFYNNEISEKSEIFDDQFSVERPDGSNFTLKIRSTKLEDSAMYFCASSEEGVGQPQHFGDGTRLSIL.

This chain joins TRBV5-1 and TRBJ2-1; 7 bases are a match to TRBD2. Germline lookup yields CDR1 SGHRS and CDR2 YFSETQ. The CDR3 is 16 amino acids. V shed 0 bases and J 5 bases; nucleotides not matched to a gene: 8. This chain's CDR3 is CASSLDQTSPHNEQFF. CDR3 sequence (DNA): TGCGCCAGCAGCTTGGATCAGACTAGCCCCCACAATGAGCAGTTCTTC.

V is TRBV7-9 and J is TRBJ2-1, with TRBD2 identical over 14 bases. V shed 4 bases and J 2 bases; nucleotides not matched to a gene: 4. Germline V gene data show CDR1 as SEHNR and CDR2 as FQNEAQ (reference sequence). The CDR3 consists of 17 residues. CDR3 in DNA: TGTGCCAGCAGCTGGGGACTAGCGGGGGATACCTACAATGAGCAGTTCTTC. Its translation: CASSWGLAGDTYNEQFF.

CDR3 nucleotides: TGTGCCAGCAGCCCCAGAATAGGTGAAAAACTGTTTTTT. Residues: CASSPRIGEKLFF. The V gene is TRBV6-6, the J gene TRBJ1-4; the D is unclear. The CDR3 consists of 13 residues. The V end was cut by 6 bases, the J end by 7 bases, with 12 bases between. Germline assignment: CDR1 MNHNY and CDR2 SVGAGI (reference sequence).

This clone was recorded a few times. The chain joins TRBV14 to TRBJ2-7; perhaps TRBD1 as D (5 bases). Deletions cut 0 bases from V and 8 bases from J, with 11 bases between. Per germline, CDR1 SGHDN and CDR2 FVKESK. This CDR3 region has 13 residues. The CDR3 DNA is TGTGCCAGCAGCCAAGAGTGGCAGGGCAAGCAGTACTTC. It yields the protein CASSQEWQGKQYF.